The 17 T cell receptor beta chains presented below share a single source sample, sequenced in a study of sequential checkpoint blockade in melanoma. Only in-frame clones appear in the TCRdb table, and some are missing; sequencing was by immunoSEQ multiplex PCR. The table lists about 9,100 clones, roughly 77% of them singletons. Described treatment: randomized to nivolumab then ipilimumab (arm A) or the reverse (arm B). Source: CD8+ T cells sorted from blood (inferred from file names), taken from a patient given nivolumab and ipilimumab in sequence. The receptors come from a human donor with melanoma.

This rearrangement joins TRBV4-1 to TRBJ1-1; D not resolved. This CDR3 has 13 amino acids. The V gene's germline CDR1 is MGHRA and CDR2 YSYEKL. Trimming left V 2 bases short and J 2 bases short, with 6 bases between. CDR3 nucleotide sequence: TGCGCCAGCAGCCAAAGAGAAAACACTGAAGCTTTCTTT. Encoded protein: CASSQRENTEAFF.

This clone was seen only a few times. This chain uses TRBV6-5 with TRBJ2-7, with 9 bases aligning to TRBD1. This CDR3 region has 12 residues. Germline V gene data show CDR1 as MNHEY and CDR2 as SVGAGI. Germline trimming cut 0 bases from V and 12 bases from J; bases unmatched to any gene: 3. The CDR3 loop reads CASSYSGTGLYF. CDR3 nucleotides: TGTGCCAGCAGTTACTCCGGGACAGGGTTGTACTTC.

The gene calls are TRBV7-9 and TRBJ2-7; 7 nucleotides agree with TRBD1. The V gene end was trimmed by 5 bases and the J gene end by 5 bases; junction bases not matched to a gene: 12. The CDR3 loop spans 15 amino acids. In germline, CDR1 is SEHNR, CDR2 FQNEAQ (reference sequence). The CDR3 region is CASSRRLGQEDEQYF. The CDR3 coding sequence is TGTGCCAGCAGCCGTCGTCTTGGACAGGAGGACGAGCAGTACTTC. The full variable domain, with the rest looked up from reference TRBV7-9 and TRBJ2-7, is DTGVSQNPRHKITKRGQNVTFRCDPISEHNRLYWYRQTLGQGPEFLTYFQNEAQLEKSRLLSDRFSAERPKGSFSTLEIQRTEQGDSAMYLCASSRRLGQEDEQYFGPGTRLTVT.

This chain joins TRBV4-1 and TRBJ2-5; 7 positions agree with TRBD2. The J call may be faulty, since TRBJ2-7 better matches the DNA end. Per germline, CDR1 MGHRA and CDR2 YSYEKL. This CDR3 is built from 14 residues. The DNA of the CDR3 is TGCGCCAGCAGCCACACTAGCGACTCCTACGAGCAGTACTTC. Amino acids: CASSHTSDSYEQYF.

The CDR3 spells CASSLGQGVDEQYF. CDR3 bases: TGCGCCAGCAGCTTAGGCCAGGGGGTCGACGAGCAGTACTTC. J is TRBJ2-7 and V is TRBV5-1, with 7 bases fitting TRBD1. This CDR3 region has 14 residues. Trimming at V came to 2 bases and at J to 5 bases, leaving 7 bases not matched to a gene. CDR1 and CDR2 from the germline V gene are SGHRS and YFSETQ.

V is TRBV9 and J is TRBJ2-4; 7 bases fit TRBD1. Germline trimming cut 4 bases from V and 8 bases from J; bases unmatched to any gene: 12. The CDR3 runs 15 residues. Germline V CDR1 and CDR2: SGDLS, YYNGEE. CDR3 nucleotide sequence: TGTGCCAGCAGCCCCCCCGCCGAGGGGGCGGACATTCAGTACTTC. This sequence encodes CASSPPAEGADIQYF.

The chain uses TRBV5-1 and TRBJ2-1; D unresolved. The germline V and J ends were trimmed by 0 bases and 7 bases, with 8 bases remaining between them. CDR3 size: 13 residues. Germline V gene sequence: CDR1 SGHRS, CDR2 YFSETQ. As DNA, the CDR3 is TGCGCCAGCAGCTTGGCCGGGTTGAATGAGCAGTTCTTC. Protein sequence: CASSLAGLNEQFF.

The CDR3 nucleotides are TGTGCCAGCAGCTTGGCCATCACCGGGGAGCTGTTTTTT. Residues: CASSLAITGELFF. The genes are TRBV5-4 and TRBJ2-2; D ambiguous. V was cut by 0 bases and J by 4 bases, with 4 bases left in between. CDR3 length: 13 amino acids. Per the germline V gene, CDR1 is SGHNT and CDR2 is YYREEE (reference sequence).

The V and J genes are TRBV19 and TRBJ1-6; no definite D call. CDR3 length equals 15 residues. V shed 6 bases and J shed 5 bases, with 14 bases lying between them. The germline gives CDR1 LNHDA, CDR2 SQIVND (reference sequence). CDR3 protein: CASRFKGGNNSPLHF. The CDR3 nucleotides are TGTGCCAGTAGATTTAAGGGAGGCAATAATTCACCCCTCCACTTT.

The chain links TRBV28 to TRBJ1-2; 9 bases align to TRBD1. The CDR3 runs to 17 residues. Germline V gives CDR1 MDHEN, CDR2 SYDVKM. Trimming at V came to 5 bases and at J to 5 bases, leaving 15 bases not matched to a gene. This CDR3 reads CASSPPRRDRVRYGYTF. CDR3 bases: TGTGCCAGCAGTCCCCCCCGGCGGGACAGGGTCCGGTATGGCTACACCTTC.

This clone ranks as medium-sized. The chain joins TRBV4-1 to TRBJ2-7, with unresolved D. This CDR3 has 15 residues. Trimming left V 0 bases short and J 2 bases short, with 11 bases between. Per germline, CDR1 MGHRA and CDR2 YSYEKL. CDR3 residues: CASSQDPGTPYEQYF. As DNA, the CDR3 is TGCGCCAGCAGCCAAGATCCAGGCACGCCCTACGAGCAGTACTTC.

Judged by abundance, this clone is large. CDR3: CASSKARENNSPLHF. As DNA, the CDR3 is TGTGCCAGCAGCAAAGCGCGGGAGAATAATTCACCCCTCCACTTT. The rearrangement joins TRBV21-1 to TRBJ1-6. TRBV21-1 is a documented pseudogene. The CDR3 loop spans 15 amino acids.

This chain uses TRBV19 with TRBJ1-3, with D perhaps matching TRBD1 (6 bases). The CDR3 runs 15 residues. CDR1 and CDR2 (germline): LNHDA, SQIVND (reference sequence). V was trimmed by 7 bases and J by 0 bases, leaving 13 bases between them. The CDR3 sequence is CASNWDTDSGNTIYF. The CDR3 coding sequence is TGTGCCAGTAATTGGGACACGGACTCTGGAAACACCATATATTTT.

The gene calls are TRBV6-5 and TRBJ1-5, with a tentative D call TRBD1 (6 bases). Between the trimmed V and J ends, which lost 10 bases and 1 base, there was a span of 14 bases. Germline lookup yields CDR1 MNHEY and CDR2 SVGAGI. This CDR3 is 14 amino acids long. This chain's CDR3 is CATKTQGSNQPQHF. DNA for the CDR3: TGTGCCACCAAGACCCAGGGGAGCAATCAGCCCCAGCATTTT.

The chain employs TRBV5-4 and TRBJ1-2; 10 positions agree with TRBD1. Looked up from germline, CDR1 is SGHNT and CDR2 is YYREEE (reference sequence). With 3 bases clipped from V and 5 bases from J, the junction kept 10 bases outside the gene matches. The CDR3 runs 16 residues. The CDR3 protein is CASSSMTGGVRYGYTF. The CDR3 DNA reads TGTGCCAGCAGCTCCATGACAGGGGGCGTTCGTTATGGCTACACCTTC.

The chain's CDR3 is CASRLNRDSTFF. CDR3 sequence (DNA): TGTGCCAGCAGATTGAACCGCGACTCGACGTTCTTC. The rearrangement joins TRBV2 to TRBJ2-1; D not certain. The CDR3 is made up of 12 amino acids. Germline CDR1 and CDR2: SNHLY and FYNNEI. V lost 6 bases and J lost 15, with 18 bases in between.

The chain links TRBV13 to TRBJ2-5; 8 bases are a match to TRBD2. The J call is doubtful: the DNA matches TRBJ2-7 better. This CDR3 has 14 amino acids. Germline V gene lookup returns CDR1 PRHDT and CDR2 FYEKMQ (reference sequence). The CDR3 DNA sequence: TGTGCCAGCAGCCTGAGCGGGAGATCCTACGAGCAGTACTTC. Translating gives CASSLSGRSYEQYF.